The 17 T cell receptor beta chains below were found in one sample sequenced in a study of T-cell memory formation after mild COVID-19. TCRdb re-derived calls from the 5' RACE reads in MiXCR, one entry per CDR3 protein. The data show 110,000 to 150,000 distinct CDR3 sequences, with around 27% seen just once and around 22% held by the top ten. Sequencing was carried out using PBMCs or a T cell subset sorted from them (not recorded which). The receptors come from an adult woman who had mild COVID-19 (a few samples of this study predate the infection). Cell type and time point are not known.

The sample holds a few counts of this clonotype. The V gene is TRBV24-1, the J gene TRBJ1-6; no firm D call. V gave up 5 bases and J gave up 6 bases, with 7 bases separating them. CDR3 length: 13 residues. The germline V gene encodes CDR1 KGHDR and CDR2 SFDVKD. CDR3 amino acids: CATSATGNSPLHF. CDR3 DNA: TGTGCCACCAGTGCCACGGGTAATTCACCCCTCCACTTT.

This chain links TRBV23-1 with TRBJ1-5; possibly TRBD1 for D (6 bases). Being an ORF, TRBV23-1 has a function that is uncertain. The germline V and J ends were trimmed by 9 bases and 1 base, with 19 bases remaining between them. The CDR3 has 16 amino acids. For the CDR3, the DNA is TGCGCCAGAGAAATCGGGGGGGGCCGGAGCAATCAGCCCCAGCATTTT. This gives the protein CAREIGGGRSNQPQHF.

The CDR3: CASSLMISGSYEQFF. The CDR3 coding sequence is TGTGCCAGCAGCTTGATGATTAGCGGGAGTTATGAGCAGTTCTTC. The chain recombines TRBV5-6 with TRBJ2-1, with TRBD2 identical over 9 bases. With V trimmed by 1 base and J by 8 bases, 7 bases remained unmatched. The CDR3 loop spans 15 amino acids. CDR1 SGHDT and CDR2 YYEEEE come from the germline V gene.

The gene calls are TRBV27 and TRBJ2-1, with 8 positions matching TRBD2. Germline CDR1 reads MNHEY; CDR2 reads SMNVEV (reference sequence). This CDR3 has 15 residues. V lost 5 bases to trimming and J lost 10 bases; unmatched junction nucleotides: 13. CDR3 region: CASSGGTRNPLEQFF. DNA of the CDR3: TGTGCCAGCAGTGGCGGGACTAGGAACCCTCTAGAGCAGTTCTTC.

This clonotype was seen a handful of times. V usage is TRBV7-8 and J usage is TRBJ2-1; perhaps TRBD1 as D (5 bases). The V and J ends lost 3 bases and 4 bases respectively, with 16 bases between them. The germline CDR1 and CDR2 sequences are SGHVS and FQNEAQ. This CDR3 is 16 amino acids long. CDR3 sequence (DNA): TGTGCCAGCAGCTTTTACACGGTAGGGGCATACAATGAGCAGTTCTTC. The encoded protein is CASSFYTVGAYNEQFF. The variable domain in full, completed from reference TRBV7-8 and TRBJ2-1, reads GAGVSQSPRYKVAKRGQDVALRCDPISGHVSLFWYQQALGQGPEFLTYFQNEAQLDKSGLPSDRFFAERPEGSVSTLKIQRTQQEDSAVYLCASSFYTVGAYNEQFFGPGTRLTVL.

This clonotype has a single count. J is TRBJ2-5 and V is TRBV5-1; D is ambiguous. Germline assignment: CDR1 SGHRS and CDR2 YFSETQ. The CDR3 contains 13 residues. The germline V and J ends were trimmed by 4 bases and 3 bases, with 10 bases remaining between them. In nucleotides, the CDR3 is TGCGCCAGCAGCGCCACACCGGAAGAGACCCAGTACTTC. This translates into CASSATPEETQYF. Looking up the rest from reference TRBV5-1 and TRBJ2-5 gives the full variable domain: KAGVTQTPRYLIKTRGQQVTLSCSPISGHRSVSWYQQTPGQGLQFLFEYFSETQRNKGNFPGRFSGRQFSNSRSEMNVSTLELGDSALYLCASSATPEETQYFGPGTRLLVL.

The V call is TRBV5-1, the J call TRBJ2-2; maybe TRBD1 (6 bases). The CDR3 consists of 14 residues. V was clipped by 1 base and J by 3 bases, with 7 bases between them. Germline V lookup: CDR1 SGHRS, CDR2 YFSETQ. As DNA, the CDR3 is TGCGCCAGCAGCTTGAGACAGGACACCGGGGAGCTGTTTTTT. Protein: CASSLRQDTGELFF.

The V gene is TRBV12-3 or TRBV12-4, the J gene TRBJ2-5; no clear D gene. The V end was cut by 6 bases, the J end by 4 bases, with 21 bases between. The CDR3 sequence is 16 residues long. The CDR3 here is CASSPALVGVGETQYF. CDR3 nucleotide sequence: TGTGCCAGCAGCCCCGCCCTTGTGGGTGTGGGAGAGACCCAGTACTTC.

The chain couples TRBV4-3 to TRBJ1-5, with D perhaps matching TRBD1 (6 bases). This CDR3 region has 14 residues. Trimming left V 3 bases short and J 5 bases short, with 11 bases between. Per the germline V gene, CDR1 is LGHNA and CDR2 is YSLEER. The CDR3 reads CASSQDRRYQPQHF. CDR3 DNA sequence: TGCGCCAGCAGCCAGGACAGACGATATCAGCCCCAGCATTTT.

This clonotype was recorded a few times. Written as DNA, the CDR3 is TGTGCCAGCAGCTTCAGGACTAGCTTCGATACGCAGTATTTT. Translated, it gives CASSFRTSFDTQYF. The rearrangement uses TRBV7-6 and TRBJ2-3; the match to TRBD2 covers 8 bases. This CDR3 spans 14 amino acids. V shed 3 bases, J shed 6 bases, and the junction held 5 bases outside the gene matches. Germline V gene sequence: CDR1 SGHVS, CDR2 FNYEAQ.

The sample holds a few counts of this clonotype. This chain joins TRBV4-3 and TRBJ2-1; 9 positions agree with TRBD2. The germline gives CDR1 LGHNA, CDR2 YSLEER. V dropped 0 bases and J dropped 5; count of bases not matched to a gene: 8. The CDR3 consists of 17 residues. The CDR3 DNA is TGCGCCAGCAGCCAAGATCTCGGGACTAGCTATAACAATGAGCAGTTCTTC. Amino acid sequence: CASSQDLGTSYNNEQFF.

This clonotype was seen a handful of times. V is TRBV6-5 and J is TRBJ1-1, with D perhaps matching TRBD1 (6 bases). Trimming took off 2 bases at V and 4 bases at J, with 11 bases between the two ends. Germline V gene sequence: CDR1 MNHEY, CDR2 SVGAGI. This CDR3 is 14 amino acids long. CDR3 in DNA: TGTGCCAGCAGTTACGGTAAAGGGGGCACTGAAGCTTTCTTT. The encoded protein is CASSYGKGGTEAFF.

In its sample, this clonotype was seen a few times. J is TRBJ1-1 and V is TRBV7-6; the D is unclear. Per the germline V gene, CDR1 is SGHVS and CDR2 is FNYEAQ. This CDR3 has 14 amino acids. The germline V and J ends were trimmed by 4 bases and 1 base, with 10 bases remaining between them. The CDR3 here is CASSSADGNTEAFF. The CDR3 DNA reads TGTGCCAGCAGCTCGGCAGACGGGAACACTGAAGCTTTCTTT.

This clonotype has at least ten counts. The gene calls are TRBV3-1 and TRBJ2-7; D remains unclear. The CDR3 has 13 residues. Trimming removed 3 bases at V and 2 bases at J, with 8 bases between. The germline V gene has CDR1 LGHDT and CDR2 YNNKEL (reference sequence). Here the CDR3 reads CASSQTVTYEQYF. CDR3 sequence (DNA): TGTGCCAGCAGCCAGACTGTAACCTACGAGCAGTACTTC.

The chain combines TRBV7-6 with TRBJ2-2; perhaps TRBD2 as D (5 bases). V was cut by 0 bases and J by 4 bases, with 15 bases left in between. CDR1 SGHVS and CDR2 FNYEAQ come from the germline V gene. There are 17 residues in the CDR3. The CDR3 loop reads CASSLAPLATTTGELFF. DNA of the CDR3: TGTGCCAGCAGCTTAGCGCCGCTAGCTACCACCACCGGGGAGCTGTTTTTT.

The rearrangement joins TRBV5-1 to TRBJ2-7; D is unclear. Trimming took off 4 bases at V and 0 bases at J, with 11 bases between the two ends. Germline assignment: CDR1 SGHRS and CDR2 YFSETQ. The CDR3 contains 14 residues. CDR3 DNA sequence: TGCGCCAGCAGCCCGTGGCCGGCCTCCTACGAGCAGTACTTC. Translation: CASSPWPASYEQYF.

This clonotype has only a few counts. V and J are TRBV6-2 or TRBV6-3 and TRBJ1-2, with D possibly matching TRBD1 (6 bases). Trimming took 2 bases from V and 4 from J, leaving 11 bases between them. This CDR3 region has 14 residues. From germline, CDR1 is MNHEY and CDR2 SVGEGT. CDR3 in DNA: TGTGCCAGCAGTTACGAACAGGGATTCTATGGCTACACCTTC. Translating gives CASSYEQGFYGYTF.